This T cell receptor (beta chain) came from a study of blood T cell repertoires in COVID-19. TCRdb's table, derived via immunoSEQ multiplex PCR, lists solely in-frame clones and lacks some. Here the sample spans about 210,000 clones, roughly four fifths being singletons. Trimming took 2 bases from V and 3 from J, leaving 19 bases between them. Looked up from germline, CDR1 is LGHNA and CDR2 is YSLEER. The CDR3 sequence is 17 residues long. The rearrangement links TRBV4-3 to TRBJ1-2; D remains unclear. The sequencing sample was made of peripheral blood. The sequence derives from a woman aged 40 to 55 with active or convalescent COVID-19. The CDR3 spells CASSQIWFGNVHYGYTF. The CDR3 coding sequence is TGCGCCAGCAGCCAAATCTGGTTCGGGAACGTGCACTATGGCTACACCTTC.